This paragraph reports one TCR beta chain. These data are taken from a study of blood T cell repertoires in COVID-19. Study overall: COVID-19 samples, acute and convalescent, were from the United States, Italy and Spain.

Original processing notes: Amplification of reference gene primers provided the estimated nucleated cell counts. Only in-frame clones appear in the TCRdb table, and some are missing; sequencing was by immunoSEQ multiplex PCR. D and trimming were read from the DNA, whereas the V and J calls and clone size are those reported in that table. The sample yields more than 200,000 clones, about 80% seen once. What was sequenced was peripheral blood. This clonotype was sampled from a middle-aged man with active or convalescent COVID-19.

The CDR3 sequence: CSVEGRGVQYF. CDR3 nucleotides: TGCAGCGTTGAGGGCAGGGGAGTCCAGTACTTC. The rearrangement joins TRBV29-1 to TRBJ2-7; TRBD1 might be the D (6 bases). This CDR3 is built from 11 residues. V gave up 3 bases and J gave up 10 bases, with 13 bases separating them. Germline lookup yields CDR1 SQVTM and CDR2 ANQGSEA.